The clone carrying this TCR beta chain was seen many times. This entry belongs to a study of HIV-infected patients and healthy controls. The V gene end was trimmed by 5 bases and the J gene end by 0 bases; junction bases not matched to a gene: 4. Germline CDR1 is SGHTA and CDR2 is FQGTGA. The CDR3 covers 17 residues. cDNA was made from approximately 500 ng RNA using alpha and beta constant primers. Each of the alpha and beta chains got its own library through chain-specific third strand synthesis with indices. TCRdb used MiXCR to reprocess the 5' RACE reads, holding one entry per CDR3 protein. The sample carries more than 15,000 distinct CDR3 sequences, about 8.5% recorded once. Antiretroviral therapy had run roughly three months, about 14 weeks, before follow-up blood collection. All unsorted peripheral T cells were captured because whole blood was used without fractionation.

This clonotype was obtained from an adult with HIV infection. The rearrangement uses TRBV7-3 and TRBJ2-1, with 13 bases that match TRBD2. Sequenced material: blood, taken during antiretroviral therapy. In nucleotides, the CDR3 is TGTGCCAGCAGCCCTTGGACTAGCGGGAGCTCCTACAATGAGCAGTTCTTC. Protein: CASSPWTSGSSYNEQFF.